This TCR beta chain was sequenced in a study of cytomegalovirus exposure and HLA in healthy donors. Germline values: CDR1 SEHNR, CDR2 FQNEAQ (reference sequence). Trimming took 8 bases from V and 0 from J, leaving 8 bases between them. This CDR3 has 13 residues. PCR used 60 Vbeta primers and 13 Jbeta primers. Clones were read by immunoSEQ multiplex PCR, and TCRdb kept only the in-frame ones, dropping some. The sample gives 100,000 or so clones, approximately 77% of which show up once; 13% to 15% is in the top ten. The study sampled nominally healthy donors, though unrecorded immune exposures were likely.

The V gene is TRBV7-9, the J gene TRBJ2-1; possible D gene TRBD1, 5 bases. Material: PBMCs. The TCR sequence derives from a male donor in good health and CMV-seropositive. This chain's CDR3 is CASLDSSYNEQFF. Written as DNA, the CDR3 is TGTGCCAGCCTTGACAGCTCCTACAATGAGCAGTTCTTC.